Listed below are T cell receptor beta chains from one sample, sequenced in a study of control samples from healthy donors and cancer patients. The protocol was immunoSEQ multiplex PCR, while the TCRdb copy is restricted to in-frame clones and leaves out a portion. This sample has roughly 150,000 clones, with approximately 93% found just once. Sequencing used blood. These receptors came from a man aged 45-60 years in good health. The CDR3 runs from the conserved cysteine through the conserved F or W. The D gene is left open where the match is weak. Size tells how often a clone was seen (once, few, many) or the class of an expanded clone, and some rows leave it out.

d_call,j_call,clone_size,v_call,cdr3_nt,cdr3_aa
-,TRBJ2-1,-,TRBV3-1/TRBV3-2,TGTGCCAGCAGCCAAGGGGCCGGTGAGCAGTTCTTC,CASSQGAGEQFF
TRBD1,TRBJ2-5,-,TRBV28,TGTGCCAGCAGTTTATCGACAGGGGTGGGCGGGACCCAGTACTTC,CASSLSTGVGGTQYF
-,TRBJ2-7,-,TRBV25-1,TGTGCCAGCAGTGAACTGGGAACAAAGTCCTACGAGCAGTACTTC,CASSELGTKSYEQYF
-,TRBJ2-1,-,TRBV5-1,TGCGCCAGCAGCTTGGAGGACAATGAGCAGTTCTTC,CASSLEDNEQFF
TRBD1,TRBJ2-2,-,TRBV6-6,TGTGCCAGCCGCGGACAGGGCGGAACCGGGGAGCTGTTTTTT,CASRGQGGTGELFF
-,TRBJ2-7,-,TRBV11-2,TGTGCCAGCAGCTTTTCCGACAGGAACTCCTACGAGCAGTACTTC,CASSFSDRNSYEQYF
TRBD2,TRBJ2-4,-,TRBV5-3,TGTGCCAGAAGCTTAGCGGGAGGTAGAGGCAAAAACATTCAGTACTTC,CARSLAGGRGKNIQYF
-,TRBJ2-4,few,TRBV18,TGTGCCAGCTCCGGGGGAAGGAACATTCAGTACTTC,CASSGGRNIQYF
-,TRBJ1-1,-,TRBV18,TGTGCCAGCTCACCCAAAACCAGTCAGTTGAACACTGAAGCTTTCTTT,CASSPKTSQLNTEAFF
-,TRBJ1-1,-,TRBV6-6,TGTGCCAGCAGTTACTCCCGGGGGATGAACACTGAAGCTTTCTTT,CASSYSRGMNTEAFF
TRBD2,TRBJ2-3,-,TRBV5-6,TGTGCCAGCAGCTTGATCGGACTAGCGGGTGGGGATACGCAGTATTTT,CASSLIGLAGGDTQYF
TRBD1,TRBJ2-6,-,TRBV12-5,TGTGCTAGTGGTTCCTGGACAGGCGCTGGGGCCAACGTCCTGACTTTC,CASGSWTGAGANVLTF
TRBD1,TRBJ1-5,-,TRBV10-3,TGTGCCATCAGTGGGGGACAGGGGAACAATCAGCCCCAGCATTTT,CAISGGQGNNQPQHF
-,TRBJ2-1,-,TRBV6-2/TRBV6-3,TGTGCCAGCAGTTACCGGGTGAATGAGCAGTTCTTC,CASSYRVNEQFF
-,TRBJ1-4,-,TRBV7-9,TGTGCCAGCAGCTCCTCGCCAGGGCGGGCTAATGAAAAACTGTTTTTT,CASSSSPGRANEKLFF
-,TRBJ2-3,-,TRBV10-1,TGCGCCAGCAGTCAAATACAAACAGATACGCAGTATTTT,CASSQIQTDTQYF
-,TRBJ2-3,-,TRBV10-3,TGTGCCATGGCCAGTGGGAGCCACACAGATACGCAGTATTTT,CAMASGSHTDTQYF
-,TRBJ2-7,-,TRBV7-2,TGTGCCAGCAGCCGTAGCGTCTCCTACGAGCAGTACTTC,CASSRSVSYEQYF
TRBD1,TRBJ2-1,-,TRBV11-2,TGTGCCAGCAGCTCAGGGCTGGGACAGGGGGCCTGGAGAGAAGGGGAGCAGTTCTTC,CASSSGLGQGAWREGEQFF
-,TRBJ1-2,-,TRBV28,TGTGCCAGCAGTTTAAGGACGTATGGTCACAGGGAGAGGCGAGACTATGGCTACACCTTC,CASSLRTYGHRERRDYGYTF
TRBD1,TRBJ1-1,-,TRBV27,TGTGCCAGCAGTGCCCGGACAGGGCCGAACACTGAAGCTTTCTTT,CASSARTGPNTEAFF
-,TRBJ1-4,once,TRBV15,TGTGCCACCAGCAGAGAGTTGGTGGCTAATGAAAAACTGTTTTTT,CATSRELVANEKLFF
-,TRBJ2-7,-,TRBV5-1,TGCGCCAGCAGCTTGGAAGGGGCAGGGACCTACGAGCAGTACTTC,CASSLEGAGTYEQYF
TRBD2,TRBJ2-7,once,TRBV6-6,TGTGCCAGCAGTTATACTAGCGGGAGCGGGGGCGAGCAGTACTTC,CASSYTSGSGGEQYF
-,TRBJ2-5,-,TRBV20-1,TGCAGTGGTAGTAAGGGTGAGACCCAGTACTTC,CSGSKGETQYF
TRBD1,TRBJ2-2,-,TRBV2,TGTGCCAGCAGAGAAGACAGGGGCAACACCGGGGAGCTGTTTTTT,CASREDRGNTGELFF
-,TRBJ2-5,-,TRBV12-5,TGTGCTAGTGGTACCTCCGAAGAGACCCAGTACTTC,CASGTSEETQYF
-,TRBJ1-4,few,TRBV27,TGTGCCAGCAGTTTATCGGGAACAGGGTTGGTAAAACTGTTTTTT,CASSLSGTGLVKLFF
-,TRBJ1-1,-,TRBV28,TGTGCCAGCAGTTCCCCGACACATATGAACACTGAAGCTTTCTTT,CASSSPTHMNTEAFF
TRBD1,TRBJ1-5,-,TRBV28,TGTGCCAGCAGTTTGACAGGGCCGGGCAATCAGCCCCAGCATTTT,CASSLTGPGNQPQHF
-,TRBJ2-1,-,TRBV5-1,TGCGCCAGCAGCTCTCACATAGCGCAAACCTACAATGAGCAGTTCTTC,CASSSHIAQTYNEQFF
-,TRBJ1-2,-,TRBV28,TGTGCCAGCAGCCACAGGGTCGGCTACACCTTC,CASSHRVGYTF
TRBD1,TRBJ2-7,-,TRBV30,TGTGCCTGGAGTAGGGGACAGGGCCACGAGCAGTACTTC,CAWSRGQGHEQYF
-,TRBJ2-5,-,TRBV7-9,TGTGCCAGCAGCTTTCGTGAGAACCAAGAGACCCAGTACTTC,CASSFRENQETQYF
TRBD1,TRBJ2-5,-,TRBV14,TGTGCCAGCAGCGACAGGGTTCAAGAGACCCAGTACTTC,CASSDRVQETQYF
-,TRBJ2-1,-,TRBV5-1,TGCGCCAGCAGCTTGGTGGGGGGCTTTGAGCAGTTCTTC,CASSLVGGFEQFF
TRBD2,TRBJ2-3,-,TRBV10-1,TGCGCCAGCAGCACTAGCGGGAGGATGACAGATACGCAGTATTTT,CASSTSGRMTDTQYF
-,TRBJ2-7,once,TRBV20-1,TGCAGTGCTAGCTTGCCTCCCGAGCAGTACTTC,CSASLPPEQYF
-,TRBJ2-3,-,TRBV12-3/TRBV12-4,TGTGCCAGCAGTGAACAGGGTGGTACGCAGTATTTT,CASSEQGGTQYF
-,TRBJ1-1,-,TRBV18,TGTGCCAGCTCACCCGACACCTCGAACACTGAAGCTTTCTTT,CASSPDTSNTEAFF
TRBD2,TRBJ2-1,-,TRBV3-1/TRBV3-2,TGTGCCAGCAGCCAAGTGGGGCTAGCGGATGAGCAGTTCTTC,CASSQVGLADEQFF
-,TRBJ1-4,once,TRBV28,TGTGCCAGCAGTTACCCGACAAGGGAACTGTTTTTT,CASSYPTRELFF
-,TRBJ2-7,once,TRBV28,TGTGCCAGCAGTTTTTCGTTCGGGAACTATTTCTACGAGCAGTACTTC,CASSFSFGNYFYEQYF
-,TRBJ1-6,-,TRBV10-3,TGTGCCATCAGTCCGGGGCCCCAAGCGTCACCCCTCCACTTT,CAISPGPQASPLHF
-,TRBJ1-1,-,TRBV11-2,TGTGCCAGCAGCATGCGAGGGGGACAAGCTTTCTTT,CASSMRGGQAFF
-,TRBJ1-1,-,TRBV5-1,TGCGCCAGCAGCTTGGGTTACACCTCACTGGGCACTGAAGCTTTCTTT,CASSLGYTSLGTEAFF
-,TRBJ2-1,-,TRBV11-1,TGTGCCAGCAGCTTAAGGGTACTGGATTACAATGAGCAGTTCTTC,CASSLRVLDYNEQFF
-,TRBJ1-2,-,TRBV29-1,TGCAGCGTTGAACCCAGGGTGTATGGCTACACCTTC,CSVEPRVYGYTF
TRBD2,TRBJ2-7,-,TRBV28,TGTGCCAGCAGTTTATCTGGCGGGAGAAGCAACGAGCAGTACTTC,CASSLSGGRSNEQYF
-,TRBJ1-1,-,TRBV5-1,TGCGCCAGCAGCTTGGTTCCCACAGGGCCCGGTACAGGGAGTGAAGCTTTCTTT,CASSLVPTGPGTGSEAFF
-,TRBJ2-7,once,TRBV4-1,TGCGCCAGCAGCCTCGACTGGGACTACGAGCAGTACTTC,CASSLDWDYEQYF
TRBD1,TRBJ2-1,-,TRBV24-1,TGTGCCACCAGTGATACCGGGACAGGGGGGACGTACAATGAGCAGTTCTTC,CATSDTGTGGTYNEQFF
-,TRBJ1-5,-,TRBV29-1,TGCAGCGTTGGGGGTAGCAATCAGCCCCAGCATTTT,CSVGGSNQPQHF
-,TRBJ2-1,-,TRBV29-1,TGCAGCGCGCCCGGGACGGGGGACTACAATGAGCAGTTCTTC,CSAPGTGDYNEQFF
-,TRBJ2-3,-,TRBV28,TGTGCCAGCAGTTTTGGGTGGGGGACAAGCACAGATACGCAGTATTTT,CASSFGWGTSTDTQYF
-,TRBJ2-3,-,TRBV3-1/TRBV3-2,TGTGCCAGCAGCCTTACTAGAGATACGCAGTATTTT,CASSLTRDTQYF
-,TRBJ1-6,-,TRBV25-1,TGTGCCAGCAGTGAATACAAGGGGCGTTCACCCCTCCACTTT,CASSEYKGRSPLHF